This TCR beta chain was sequenced in a study of post-analysis software for immune sequencing data. Study background: Both relapsing-remitting and secondary progressive multiple sclerosis featured among the disease courses, as did progressive-relapsing multiple sclerosis. Findings of the study overall: Patients used about 5 TRBV segments, including TRBV5-6, TRBV5-1 and TRBV20-1, more often than controls. Multiple sclerosis patients had significantly lower normalized Chao1 diversity than controls.

Included in the TCR beta cDNA libraries were unique molecular identifiers. From approximately 1 to 10 million T cells, 400,000 to 650,000 cDNA molecules were obtained. Using its own MiXCR run on the PCR reads, TCRdb lists one record per CDR3 protein. Of around 400,000 distinct CDR3 sequences in the sample, roughly 36% were seen once. The germline V gene encodes CDR1 DFQATT and CDR2 SNEGSKA (reference sequence). V was trimmed by 2 bases and J by 0 bases, leaving 15 bases between them. The CDR3 contains 16 residues. The table lists this clonotype with a few counts. The antigen remains unidentified. This TCR was sampled from a girl aged 10-17 years with multiple sclerosis. Sequencing was done on a sample of blood. This sequence joins TRBV20-1 and TRBJ2-3; a possible D gene is TRBD2 (6 bases). The CDR3 sequence: CSARKSGRHSTDTQYF. The CDR3 region has the DNA TGCAGTGCTAGAAAAAGCGGGCGCCATAGCACAGATACGCAGTATTTT.